The T cell receptor beta chain under discussion was sequenced for a study of CD8 T cells in Susac syndrome (dated by TCRdb to the late 2010s). Turning to the overall study: Repertoire sequencing was used to test whether CD8+ T cell activation and differentiation in Susac syndrome was antigen driven. The clonality of the CD8+ T cell repertoire was compared across approximately 11 healthy donors, around 14 Susac syndrome patients and about 15 multiple sclerosis patients. Results and caveats for the whole study, not just this receptor: The TCR sequencing and HLA analysis was acknowledged to have included a relatively small number of individuals.

About this clonotype itself: It has no known antigen specificity. No clone much larger than this one lies a single base away; base qualities are absent.

RNA was extracted with the RNeasy kit and roughly 0.5 to 1 ug was reverse transcribed using random hexamers. TCR beta CDR3 regions were amplified with the immunoSEQ multiplex PCR assay covering 54 Vbeta and 13 Jbeta segments. To correct PCR amplification bias, a synthetic template baseline was used for both primer optimization and computational correction. The authors' pipeline ran thus. Only productive sequences were kept, with reads annotated to V, D and J genes according to IMGT and analyzed in immunoSEQ Analyzer. To calculate clonality, Shannon entropy was normalized by log2 of the number of productive unique sequences and then subtracted from one. Public and private clones were assessed among the 100 most prevalent clones of each patient and control. Clones were defined as Susac-specific when absent from the healthy and MS cohorts, from approximately 1,100 published viral clones and from other ImmuneACCESS disease sequences. The public reads were reprocessed in TCRdb via fastp at Q25 and MiXCR, keeping in-frame beta chains. Duplicate CDR3 protein sequences are folded into a single record with the most common DNA and genes. It is TCRdb's table, rather than the study itself, that gives the V and J calls and clone size. The sample table holds approximately 120,000 distinct CDR3 sequences, of which roughly 93% were seen once. The leading ten clones occupy roughly 0.29% of the sample.

Its CDR3 holds 16 amino acids, cysteine through phenylalanine. The sequence is cut down to CDR3 DNA, 48 bases in frame from base 1. The germline V and J ends show losses of 0 bases and 3 bases respectively, and no gene match explains 8 bases of the junction. CDR1 DFQATT and CDR2 SNEGSKA were looked up in the germline V gene (reference sequence). High-throughput TCR beta sequencing profiled peripheral blood CD8+ and CD4+ T cells from healthy donors, Susac syndrome patients and multiple sclerosis patients. Treatment-naive patients with stable or active relapsing-remitting disease fulfilling revised McDonald criteria were used as multiple sclerosis controls. Bulk CD8+ and CD4+ T cells were purified by magnetic negative isolation, whereas CD8+ TEMRA cells were enriched by FACS. Blood was collected in EDTA tubes and processed within 24 hours, with PBMCs isolated through density gradient centrifugation. PBMCs intended for TCR sequencing were cryopreserved in liquid nitrogen and thawed later in a water bath at 37 degrees C. The sorted or isolated CD4+, CD8+ and CD8+ TEMRA cells reached a purity of at least 90%.

The sample consisted of CD8+ T cells from PBMCs. The chain employs TRBV20-1 and TRBJ2-1, with 7 bases aligning to TRBD2. The TCR was taken from a human donor with multiple sclerosis. The DNA is as follows: TGCAGTGCTAGAGATCGGGCGGGAGTGGACTACAATGAGCAGTTCTTC. Translated, this is CSARDRAGVDYNEQFF.